These T cell receptor beta chains were read from a single sample in a study of cytomegalovirus exposure and HLA in healthy donors. Method: immunoSEQ multiplex PCR; TCRdb's copy keeps in-frame clones and lacks some. Among a few hundred thousand clones listed, roughly 80% were seen once. The sample comprised PBMCs. The origin of the receptors is a girl aged 2 to 10 in good health and CMV-seronegative. CDR3s include the opening cysteine and the closing phenylalanine or tryptophan. Fields, in order: V gene, clone size, D gene, J gene, CDR3 DNA, CDR3 protein. D genes are given only for firm matches. Expanded clones get a size class; other rows say once, few or many, or leave the size out.

v_call: TRBV7-3; clone_size: NA; d_call: TRBD2; j_call: TRBJ2-3; cdr3_nt: TGTGCCAGCAGCTTGGCTAGCGGGAGAAGATTTGGCACAGATACGCAGTATTTT; cdr3_aa: CASSLASGRRFGTDTQYF
v_call: TRBV6-7; clone_size: NA; d_call: TRBD2; j_call: TRBJ2-1; cdr3_nt: TGTGCCAGCAGCCAGACTAGCGGGAGGAGGTTTTTCGATGAGCAGTTCTTC; cdr3_aa: CASSQTSGRRFFDEQFF
v_call: TRBV28; clone_size: NA; d_call: NA; j_call: TRBJ2-2; cdr3_nt: TGTGCCAGCAGTTTACGCGGGCCGTTGGGGGGCACCGGGGAGCTGTTTTTT; cdr3_aa: CASSLRGPLGGTGELFF
v_call: TRBV30; clone_size: NA; d_call: NA; j_call: TRBJ1-2; cdr3_nt: TGTGCCTGGAGGACAGAGCCCTATGGCTACACCTTC; cdr3_aa: CAWRTEPYGYTF
v_call: TRBV7-9; clone_size: NA; d_call: TRBD1; j_call: TRBJ1-2; cdr3_nt: TGTGCCAGCAACTCGGGACAGGGGGATTCCTATGGCTACACCTTC; cdr3_aa: CASNSGQGDSYGYTF
v_call: TRBV19; clone_size: NA; d_call: NA; j_call: TRBJ1-4; cdr3_nt: TGTGCCACAATGGGGCTTGCAACTAATGAAAAACTGTTTTTT; cdr3_aa: CATMGLATNEKLFF
v_call: TRBV2; clone_size: NA; d_call: NA; j_call: TRBJ1-2; cdr3_nt: TGTGCCAGCAGGGGGCAACAGGAAGTATCCTTC; cdr3_aa: CASRGQQEVSF
v_call: TRBV25-1; clone_size: NA; d_call: NA; j_call: TRBJ1-1; cdr3_nt: TGTGCCAGCAGGAATTCCGTCCGGGGGACTGAAGCTTTCTTT; cdr3_aa: CASRNSVRGTEAFF
v_call: TRBV7-3; clone_size: NA; d_call: NA; j_call: TRBJ2-7; cdr3_nt: TGTGCCAGCAGCTTCCAACCAGGTCCCGAGCAGTACTTC; cdr3_aa: CASSFQPGPEQYF
v_call: TRBV6-5; clone_size: NA; d_call: NA; j_call: TRBJ2-5; cdr3_nt: TGTGCCAGCAGCCCCAGGTCGAGCGGCAAAGAGACCCAGTACTTC; cdr3_aa: CASSPRSSGKETQYF
v_call: TRBV28; clone_size: NA; d_call: TRBD2; j_call: TRBJ2-1; cdr3_nt: TGTGCCAGCAGTTTAGGACTAGCGGGGGACAATGAGCAGTTCTTC; cdr3_aa: CASSLGLAGDNEQFF
v_call: TRBV13; clone_size: NA; d_call: TRBD2; j_call: TRBJ2-7; cdr3_nt: TGTGCCAGCAGCTACGCCGGGACTAGCATCTACGAGCAGTACTTC; cdr3_aa: CASSYAGTSIYEQYF
v_call: TRBV27; clone_size: NA; d_call: NA; j_call: TRBJ2-1; cdr3_nt: TGTGCCAGCAAGAGACAGCTAGATGAGCAGTTCTTC; cdr3_aa: CASKRQLDEQFF
v_call: TRBV19; clone_size: NA; d_call: NA; j_call: TRBJ1-1; cdr3_nt: TGTGCCACAGCACGTTTTGGGGGCCGTAGCACTGAAGCTTTCTTT; cdr3_aa: CATARFGGRSTEAFF
v_call: TRBV27; clone_size: NA; d_call: NA; j_call: TRBJ2-3; cdr3_nt: TGTGCCAGCAGGGACGGGGGCACAGATACGCAGTATTTT; cdr3_aa: CASRDGGTDTQYF
v_call: TRBV5-1; clone_size: NA; d_call: TRBD1; j_call: TRBJ2-7; cdr3_nt: TGCGCCAGCAGCTTTTCTGACAGGGAGAGCTCCTACGAGCAGTACTTC; cdr3_aa: CASSFSDRESSYEQYF
v_call: TRBV12-5; clone_size: NA; d_call: NA; j_call: TRBJ2-7; cdr3_nt: TGTGCTAGTGGTTTCACAGGTCTTGGGACCTACGAGCAGTACTTC; cdr3_aa: CASGFTGLGTYEQYF
v_call: TRBV5-4; clone_size: NA; d_call: TRBD2; j_call: TRBJ2-3; cdr3_nt: TGTGCCAGCAGCCCGGCGGTAGCGGGGGGGCGGTGGAGGCAGTATTTT; cdr3_aa: CASSPAVAGGRWRQYF
v_call: TRBV5-4; clone_size: NA; d_call: NA; j_call: TRBJ1-1; cdr3_nt: TGTGCCAGCAGCTTAGCAAACACTGAAGCTTTCTTT; cdr3_aa: CASSLANTEAFF
v_call: TRBV28; clone_size: NA; d_call: NA; j_call: TRBJ2-7; cdr3_nt: TGTGCCAGCACTGAGACAGTCCCCTACGAGCAGTACTTC; cdr3_aa: CASTETVPYEQYF
v_call: TRBV30; clone_size: NA; d_call: NA; j_call: TRBJ1-1; cdr3_nt: TGTGCCGTGACAGCTTACTTAATGAACACTGAAGCTTTCTTT; cdr3_aa: CAVTAYLMNTEAFF
v_call: TRBV27; clone_size: NA; d_call: TRBD1; j_call: TRBJ2-7; cdr3_nt: TGTGCCAGCAGTAACAACAGGGGGCGCGGGAAATACGAGCAGTACTTC; cdr3_aa: CASSNNRGRGKYEQYF
v_call: TRBV7-3; clone_size: NA; d_call: NA; j_call: TRBJ2-7; cdr3_nt: TGTGCCAGCAGCTTATATCCAGACTCCTACGAGCAGTACTTC; cdr3_aa: CASSLYPDSYEQYF
v_call: TRBV7-7; clone_size: NA; d_call: TRBD1; j_call: TRBJ2-5; cdr3_nt: TGTGCCAGCAGCCCAGGGGGTAATTCGGAGACCCAGTACTTC; cdr3_aa: CASSPGGNSETQYF
v_call: TRBV27; clone_size: few; d_call: TRBD1; j_call: TRBJ1-5; cdr3_nt: TGTGCCAGCAGCCCGAACACGGGACAGGGGGCTTTTCAGCCCCAGCATTTT; cdr3_aa: CASSPNTGQGAFQPQHF
v_call: TRBV7-2; clone_size: NA; d_call: NA; j_call: TRBJ1-6; cdr3_nt: TGTGCCAGCAGCCCTAGAGGCCCGGGTGGGAGCTCCTATAATTCACCCCTCCACTTT; cdr3_aa: CASSPRGPGGSSYNSPLHF
v_call: TRBV6-5; clone_size: NA; d_call: NA; j_call: TRBJ2-1; cdr3_nt: TGTGCCAGCAGCGGGAGCAACTACAATGAGCAGTTCTTC; cdr3_aa: CASSGSNYNEQFF
v_call: TRBV5-6; clone_size: NA; d_call: TRBD2; j_call: TRBJ2-3; cdr3_nt: TGTGCCAGCAGCTTAGTTCGGCGGGGGGGCCACACAGATACGCAGTATTTT; cdr3_aa: CASSLVRRGGHTDTQYF
v_call: TRBV6-5; clone_size: NA; d_call: NA; j_call: TRBJ1-5; cdr3_nt: TGTGCCAGCTCACACCGAATGGATCAGCCCCAGCATTTT; cdr3_aa: CASSHRMDQPQHF
v_call: TRBV28; clone_size: NA; d_call: TRBD1; j_call: TRBJ1-4; cdr3_nt: TGTGCCAGCAGTCCTACCGGGACAGGGGACGAAAAACTGTTTTTT; cdr3_aa: CASSPTGTGDEKLFF
v_call: TRBV13; clone_size: NA; d_call: NA; j_call: TRBJ2-3; cdr3_nt: TGTGCCAGCAGCCCGCCACTAGCAGGTACGCAGTATTTT; cdr3_aa: CASSPPLAGTQYF
v_call: TRBV18; clone_size: NA; d_call: TRBD1; j_call: TRBJ2-7; cdr3_nt: TGTGCCAGCTCACCCGACAGGGACCACTACGAGCAGTACTTC; cdr3_aa: CASSPDRDHYEQYF
v_call: TRBV6-4; clone_size: NA; d_call: NA; j_call: TRBJ1-5; cdr3_nt: TGTGCCAGCAGTGACTGGCCAAATCAGCCCCAGCATTTT; cdr3_aa: CASSDWPNQPQHF
v_call: TRBV2; clone_size: once; d_call: TRBD2; j_call: TRBJ2-3; cdr3_nt: TGTGCCTCCCAGATAGGGACTAGCAAAGATACGCAGTATTTT; cdr3_aa: CASQIGTSKDTQYF
v_call: TRBV2; clone_size: NA; d_call: NA; j_call: TRBJ2-7; cdr3_nt: TGTGCCAGCAGTGTTTATCCGGACAGATCCTACGAGCAGTACTTC; cdr3_aa: CASSVYPDRSYEQYF
v_call: TRBV7-2; clone_size: NA; d_call: TRBD1; j_call: TRBJ2-3; cdr3_nt: TGTGCCAGCAGCTTAGGGACAGGGGCAGGCGCAGATACGCAGTATTTT; cdr3_aa: CASSLGTGAGADTQYF
v_call: TRBV27; clone_size: NA; d_call: NA; j_call: TRBJ1-5; cdr3_nt: TGTGCCAGCACCCCGACGACAGGCCGTTGGCCCCAGCATTTT; cdr3_aa: CASTPTTGRWPQHF